This entry lists 24 T cell receptor beta chains sequenced from one sample in a study of response to subunit inactivated influenza vaccine. TCRdb reprocessed the RT-PCR reads via MiXCR and lists one record per CDR3 protein. The profile shows around 520,000 distinct CDR3 sequences, 25% of them singletons. The sample in question was CD4+ T cells sorted from PBMCs, obtained 4 to 6 days after vaccination. Receptors originate from a man aged 45-65 years who received an inactivated influenza vaccine.

Only a few counts were recorded for this clonotype. The J gene is TRBJ2-1, the V gene TRBV10-3, with 7 bases identical to TRBD2. Germline lookup yields CDR1 ENHRY and CDR2 SYGVKD. CDR3 length equals 17 residues. The trim removed 4 bases at V and 5 bases at J, leaving 14 bases unmatched. CDR3 amino acids: CAISGNSGGKRDNEQFF. DNA of the CDR3: TGTGCCATCAGTGGCAATTCCGGGGGGAAGAGGGACAATGAGCAGTTCTTC.

This clonotype was counted a few times. V and J are TRBV7-2 and TRBJ1-2; no clear D gene. The CDR3 is made up of 14 amino acids. With 2 bases removed from V and 2 bases from J, the gap between germline ends came to 9 bases. Germline V gene lookup returns CDR1 SGHTA and CDR2 FQGNSA. CDR3 sequence reads: CASSLSRLNYGYTF. The CDR3 DNA is TGTGCCAGCAGCTTATCTCGTTTGAACTATGGCTACACCTTC.

This clonotype was counted a few times. The genes are TRBV7-9 and TRBJ2-5, with TRBD2 matching 9 bases. The J segment lost 4 bases and the V segment lost 1 base, leaving 4 bases of the junction unmatched. Per germline, CDR1 SEHNR and CDR2 FQNEAQ (reference sequence). The CDR3 has 15 amino acids. The DNA of the CDR3 is TGTGCCAGCAGCTTAGGGGGACTAGCCCCAGAGACCCAGTACTTC. It codes for CASSLGGLAPETQYF.

This clonotype has at least ten counts. V usage is TRBV20-1 and J usage is TRBJ1-6, with TRBD1 matching over 9 bases. There are 13 residues in the CDR3. The V and J ends lost 6 bases and 7 bases, in that order; junction bases with no gene match: 4. Germline lookup yields CDR1 DFQATT and CDR2 SNEGSKA (reference sequence). CDR3 protein: CSAGQGRNSPLHF. CDR3 coding DNA: TGCAGTGCGGGACAGGGAAGGAATTCACCCCTCCACTTT.

This clonotype was observed many times. This chain connects TRBV18 to TRBJ2-7; D uncertain. From germline, CDR1 is KGHSH and CDR2 LQKENI. The CDR3 totals 11 residues. This chain's CDR3 is CASSPLYEQYF. The CDR3 DNA follows: TGTGCTAGCAGCCCTCTCTACGAGCAGTACTTC.

CDR3 protein: CSAGTRLAGNEQFF. The CDR3 DNA follows: TGCAGTGCTGGAACGAGACTAGCAGGGAATGAGCAGTTCTTC. The rearrangement uses TRBV20-1 and TRBJ2-1, with TRBD2 identical over 7 bases. This CDR3 has 14 amino acids. Germline CDR1 reads DFQATT; CDR2 reads SNEGSKA (reference sequence). J was trimmed by 7 bases and V by 5 bases; bases with no gene match: 11.

Remarks on this clonotype: A much larger clonotype is one base distant, so this may be a read error. The chain is built from TRBV25-1 and TRBJ2-1; D gene unclear. The germline V gene encodes CDR1 MGHDK and CDR2 SYGVNS. The V end was cut by 5 bases, the J end by 8 bases, with 16 bases between. The CDR3 sequence is 14 residues long. The CDR3 protein is CASSSARKPHEQFF. CDR3 sequence (DNA): TGTGCCAGCAGTTCAGCTAGAAAGCCCCATGAGCAGTTCTTC.

This clonotype has a handful of counts. V and J are TRBV15 and TRBJ2-1; 8 positions agree with TRBD2. This CDR3 has 14 amino acids. The V segment lost 6 bases and the J segment 2 bases; nucleotides outside the gene matches: 3. In germline, CDR1 is LNHNV, CDR2 YYDKDF (reference sequence). The CDR3 nucleotides are TGTGCCACCAGTTGGCGGGAGGCCTACAATGAGCAGTTCTTC. It translates to CATSWREAYNEQFF.

CDR3 nucleotide sequence: TGTGCCAGCAGTTTTCAGGGTCGGGGAGAAAAACTGTTTTTT. Residues: CASSFQGRGEKLFF. This chain connects TRBV12-3 or TRBV12-4 to TRBJ1-4; perhaps TRBD1 as D (5 bases). The V gene lost 3 bases and the J gene lost 8 bases, with 13 bases spanning the gap. The CDR3 is 14 residues long.

Points on this clonotype: Germline is not matched at one junction end, which may reflect a read error. This rearrangement joins TRBV20-1 to TRBJ1-2; D not certain. This CDR3 is 13 amino acids long. Germline values: CDR1 DFQATT, CDR2 SNEGSKA (reference sequence). CDR3 nucleotides: TGCAGTGCTAGGAGGATCGGCACCTATAGCTACACCTTC. Its protein product is CSARRIGTYSYTF.

This clonotype was observed a handful of times. V is TRBV6-1 and J is TRBJ1-1; perhaps TRBD1 as D (5 bases). The CDR3 is 15 residues long. The germline V and J ends were trimmed by 5 bases and 4 bases, with 17 bases remaining between them. The V gene's germline CDR1 is MNHNS and CDR2 SASEGT. CDR3 nucleotides: TGTGCCAGCAGTACATCCCCCGGGGGTGGCACTGAAGCTTTCTTT. This gives the protein CASSTSPGGGTEAFF.

This clonotype was observed a handful of times. This rearrangement joins TRBV10-3 to TRBJ2-6, with 7 bases fitting TRBD1. The trim removed 6 bases at V and 3 bases at J, leaving 2 bases unmatched. The V gene's germline CDR1 is ENHRY and CDR2 SYGVKD. The CDR3 runs to 14 residues. The CDR3 region has the DNA TGTGCCATCAGGGGGGACAGTGGGGCCAACGTCCTGACTTTC. This translates into CAIRGDSGANVLTF.

The chain joins TRBV3-1 to TRBJ1-6; 7 bases agree with TRBD1. V lost 3 bases and J lost 8; bases outside the gene matches: 1. Germline V gives CDR1 LGHDT, CDR2 YNNKEL (reference sequence). The CDR3 is made up of 13 amino acids. The CDR3 bases are TGTGCCAGCAGCCAGGACAGGTATTCACCCCTCCACTTT. Translation gives CASSQDRYSPLHF.

This clonotype was seen only a few times. The gene calls are TRBV6-2 or TRBV6-3 and TRBJ1-1, with 8 nucleotides matching TRBD1. V trimming: 6 bases; J trimming: 3 bases; junction bases outside the gene matches: 9. CDR1 is MNHEY, CDR2 SVGEGT, per germline. There are 15 residues in the CDR3. The CDR3 region has the DNA TGTGCCAGCAGAGAGGCCGGGACAGGAGACACTGAAGCTTTCTTT. It codes for CASREAGTGDTEAFF.

This clonotype was observed a handful of times. The V gene is TRBV29-1, the J gene TRBJ2-7, with D maybe TRBD2 (6 bases). Germline lookup yields CDR1 SQVTM and CDR2 ANQGSEA. Trimming took off 5 bases at V and 0 bases at J, with 11 bases between the two ends. This CDR3 contains 13 residues. CDR3 in DNA: TGCAGCGTTACGGGCGGGAACTCCTACGAGCAGTACTTC. Its protein product is CSVTGGNSYEQYF.

This clonotype was seen more than once but under ten times. The genes are TRBV14 and TRBJ2-1; D call uncertain. This CDR3 spans 13 amino acids. V was trimmed by 1 base and J by 6 bases, leaving 7 bases between them. Germline V CDR1 and CDR2: SGHDN, FVKESK. The CDR3: CASSQGLTNEQFF. CDR3 bases: TGTGCCAGCAGCCAAGGCCTCACCAATGAGCAGTTCTTC.

The J gene is TRBJ2-7, the V gene TRBV20-1; D is possibly TRBD1 (5 bases). Looked up from germline, CDR1 is DFQATT and CDR2 is SNEGSKA (reference sequence). Trimming removed 4 bases at V and 1 base at J, with 14 bases between. This CDR3 comprises 14 residues. CDR3 in DNA: TGCAGTGCTAAAATTATGGCAGGGTCCTACGAGCAGTACTTC. Encoded protein: CSAKIMAGSYEQYF.

This chain joins TRBV7-2 and TRBJ2-3; D is uncertain. Trimming cost V 5 bases and J 0 bases, with 12 bases left between them. The CDR3 extends over 15 amino acids. Germline V gene data show CDR1 as SGHTA and CDR2 as FQGNSA. Written as DNA, the CDR3 is TGTGCCAGCAGCGATAAACGTAAGAGCACAGATACGCAGTATTTT. It translates to CASSDKRKSTDTQYF.

This chain joins TRBV4-2 and TRBJ2-1; 9 nucleotides align to TRBD1. V was clipped by 4 bases and J by 3 bases; unmatched bases: 13. This CDR3 has 18 residues. Germline assignment: CDR1 LGHNA and CDR2 YNFKEQ. CDR3 nucleotide sequence: TGTGCCAGCAGCCTTACTCCGGGACAGGGATTATACTACAATGAGCAGTTCTTC. Translation: CASSLTPGQGLYYNEQFF.

This chain links TRBV7-2 with TRBJ2-7, with D possibly being TRBD2 (5 bases). This CDR3 contains 12 residues. CDR1 and CDR2 from the germline V gene are SGHTA and FQGNSA. V was shortened by 5 bases and J by 2 bases, with 7 bases between the two germline ends. CDR3 residues: CASSRGPYEQYF. The CDR3, as DNA: TGTGCCAGCAGCCGAGGGCCCTACGAGCAGTACTTC.

This clonotype was seen a few times. In nucleotides, the CDR3 is TGCAGCGATCGATATCCGGGACAGGGGAACACTGAAGCTTTCTTT. Protein: CSDRYPGQGNTEAFF. The chain couples TRBV29-1 to TRBJ1-1, with 9 bases identical to TRBD1. Trimming at V came to 7 bases and at J to 1 base, leaving 10 bases not matched to a gene. CDR1 and CDR2 from the germline V gene are SQVTM and ANQGSEA. The CDR3 totals 15 residues.

The J gene is TRBJ2-3, the V gene TRBV28, with D hard to call. This CDR3 region has 12 residues. Trimming stripped 6 bases from V and 7 bases from J, with 11 bases between. In germline, CDR1 is MDHEN, CDR2 SYDVKM. The DNA for the CDR3 is TGTGCCAGCAGCCGACGCGGAAATACGCAGTATTTT. The encoded protein is CASSRRGNTQYF.

The chain recombines TRBV4-3 with TRBJ2-5, with D uncertain. The CDR3 has 15 amino acids. V shed 1 base and J shed 5 bases, with 14 bases lying between them. CDR1 and CDR2 from the germline V gene are LGHNA and YSLEER. The CDR3 coding sequence is TGCGCCAGCAGCCAAGTTCTGGGGTATAGGGAGACCCAGTACTTC. Translation gives CASSQVLGYRETQYF.

The chain combines TRBV7-8 with TRBJ2-5, with 8 bases fitting TRBD2. Germline V CDR1 and CDR2: SGHVS, FQNEAQ. V shed 6 bases and J 5 bases; nucleotides not matched to a gene: 11. This CDR3 contains 15 residues. CDR3 sequence: CASSSLREGRETQYF. CDR3 in DNA: TGTGCCAGCAGTTCACTCCGGGAGGGCCGGGAGACCCAGTACTTC.